The clone carrying this T cell receptor (beta chain) has at least ten counts. This sample stems from a study of neurological immune-mediated disorders. In TCRdb, the 5' RACE reads were re-called with MiXCR into one record per CDR3 protein. This sample carries 45,000 or so distinct CDR3 sequences, approximately 3% of them seen once, and the ten largest clones take less than 15%. Trimming took 3 bases from V and 0 from J, leaving 14 bases between them. The CDR3 length is 17 residues. CDR1 and CDR2 (germline): MDHEN, SYDVKM. The sample comprised PBMCs. The receptor was derived from a woman aged 50 to 65 with multiple sclerosis. V and J are TRBV28 and TRBJ2-2; D is ambiguous. DNA for the CDR3: TGTGCCAGCAGTTTCCTATCCGGGTTCGCGAACACCGGGGAGCTGTTTTTT. It yields the protein CASSFLSGFANTGELFF.